What follows describes a single TCR beta chain. The data originate from a study of response to subunit inactivated influenza vaccine. CDR1 is LGHNA, CDR2 YSLEER, per germline. This CDR3 is 18 amino acids long. V was pared by 0 bases and J by 0 bases, with 14 bases between. TCRdb called the RT-PCR reads again in MiXCR, with one record for every CDR3 protein. This sample has 800,000 to 1,000,000 distinct CDR3 sequences; about 20% occur once, and the top ten carry more than 8.5%. The chain uses TRBV4-3 and TRBJ2-2; D is perhaps TRBD1 (6 bases). This TCR came from a man aged 50 to 59 who received an inactivated influenza vaccine. The material sequenced was PBMCs from blood, taken 5 days after vaccination. CDR3 in amino acids: CASSQDLVAGANTGELFF. The CDR3 DNA is TGCGCCAGCAGCCAAGATTTAGTGGCAGGGGCGAACACCGGGGAGCTGTTTTTT.